The 3 T cell receptor beta chains given below trace back to one sample, sequenced in a study of identical twins. MiXCR was run by TCRdb on the 5' RACE reads, yielding one entry per CDR3 protein. This table has approximately 210,000 distinct CDR3 sequences, 9.4% appearing once. Material for sequencing was memory (CD45RO+) T cells sorted from blood. The receptors here all came from a young woman in good health.

V and J are TRBV2 and TRBJ2-1; 9 bases match TRBD2. This CDR3 spans 15 amino acids. Trimming removed 6 bases from V and 0 bases from J; junction bases left unmatched: 3. Germline CDR1 is SNHLY and CDR2 is FYNNEI. The CDR3 protein is CASRAGGSSYNEQFF. The CDR3 DNA reads as TGTGCCAGCAGGGCGGGGGGGAGCTCCTACAATGAGCAGTTCTTC.

This clonotype was seen a handful of times. The chain combines TRBV18 with TRBJ2-1; TRBD1 matches 10 bases. V was clipped by 6 bases and J by 7 bases; unmatched bases: 6. Germline-derived CDR1 and CDR2 are KGHSH and LQKENI. This CDR3 region has 14 residues. The CDR3 spells CASSPGTGENEQFF. The CDR3 coding sequence is TGTGCCAGCTCCCCCGGGACAGGGGAAAATGAGCAGTTCTTC.

This clonotype was seen only a few times. The V call is TRBV14, the J call TRBJ2-7; TRBD1 aligns across 9 bases. The junction had 6 bases not matched to a gene; V was cut back by 2 bases and J by 1 base. In germline, CDR1 is SGHDN, CDR2 FVKESK. The CDR3 totals 16 residues. The CDR3: CASSQTEDRGSYEQYF. The CDR3 DNA reads TGTGCCAGCAGCCAAACCGAGGACAGGGGTTCCTACGAGCAGTACTTC.